A selection of T cell receptor beta chains follows, all from one sample in a study of memory CD8 T cells in hepatitis C reinfection. The method was immunoSEQ multiplex PCR; TCRdb's version includes in-frame clones alone and lacks a portion of them. Of 46,000 or so clones in the sample, roughly nine tenths were seen once. The specimen sequenced was naive CD8+ T cells sorted from blood. These receptors originate from a man aged 18 to 29 with hepatitis C virus infection. CDR3s include the opening cysteine and the closing phenylalanine or tryptophan. A D gene is named only where the DNA matches it firmly. Only some rows state a clone size, as once, few, many or a class for expanded clones.

12 | . | TRBJ2-1 | TRBD2 | TRBV2 | TGTGCCAGCACGGGGGGCTACAATGAGCAGTTCTTC | CASTGGYNEQFF
14 | . | TRBJ2-7 | . | TRBV27 | TGTGCCAGTAGCGCGGGGGCGCGGGGTTACGAGCAGTACTTC | CASSAGARGYEQYF
19 | . | TRBJ2-1 | TRBD2 | TRBV23-1 | TGCGCCAGCAGTCAATCGACAACACCGGATAGCGGGGGACCAAATGAGCAGTTCTTC | CASSQSTTPDSGGPNEQFF
15 | . | TRBJ2-3 | . | TRBV28 | TGTGCCAGCAACCTCCCCGGAGGCGTTACAGATACGCAGTATTTT | CASNLPGGVTDTQYF
15 | . | TRBJ2-3 | . | TRBV5-4 | TGTGCCAGCAGCTTGAAGGAGGGAGGCACAGATACGCAGTATTTT | CASSLKEGGTDTQYF
14 | . | TRBJ2-3 | . | TRBV2 | TGTGCCAGCAGTGGGTGGGGGGGCACAGATACGCAGTATTTT | CASSGWGGTDTQYF
16 | . | TRBJ2-1 | TRBD2 | TRBV7-9 | TGTGCCAGCAGCTCTACTCTAGCGGCACCTTTGGGTGAGCAGTTCTTC | CASSSTLAAPLGEQFF
16 | . | TRBJ2-3 | . | TRBV27 | TGTGCCAGCAGTTTTATTTTGGCAACCGGCACAGATACGCAGTATTTT | CASSFILATGTDTQYF
13 | few | TRBJ1-1 | . | TRBV6-5 | TGTGCCAGCAGTTACCTAGAGGCCACTGAAGCTTTCTTT | CASSYLEATEAFF
11 | . | TRBJ2-1 | . | TRBV23-1 | TGCGCCAGCAGTCCCTACGCCGAGCAGTTCTTC | CASSPYAEQFF
14 | few | TRBJ1-5 | TRBD1 | TRBV5-3 | TGTGCCAGAAGCTCAGACAGGGGTACCCAGCCCCAGCATTTT | CARSSDRGTQPQHF
15 | . | TRBJ2-7 | TRBD1 | TRBV2 | TGTGCCAGCAGTGAGCAGGGACAGGGGATCTACGAGCAGTACTTC | CASSEQGQGIYEQYF
14 | . | TRBJ1-1 | . | TRBV6-5 | TGTGCCAGCAGTTCCGGGGGGGCGAACACTGAAGCTTTCTTT | CASSSGGANTEAFF
13 | . | TRBJ1-1 | TRBD1 | TRBV13 | TGTGCCAGCAGCCACAGGGGGGACACTGAAGCTTTCTTT | CASSHRGDTEAFF
13 | . | TRBJ2-3 | . | TRBV19 | TGTGCCAGTAGTTTGGCTAGCACAGATACGCAGTATTTT | CASSLASTDTQYF
16 | . | TRBJ1-4 | TRBD1 | TRBV7-9 | TGTGCCAGCAGCTTAGAAGTTGAGGGGGCTGGCGAAAAACTGTTTTTT | CASSLEVEGAGEKLFF
16 | . | TRBJ1-5 | . | TRBV2 | TGTGCCAGCAGTGAAGGAAGTCAGTATAGCAATCAGCCCCAGCATTTT | CASSEGSQYSNQPQHF
15 | . | TRBJ1-1 | . | TRBV14 | TGTGCCAGCAGCCAACTAGGGGGGGTGAACACTGAAGCTTTCTTT | CASSQLGGVNTEAFF
15 | . | TRBJ2-5 | TRBD1 | TRBV19 | TGTGCCAGTAGTAAGAGTGACAGGGGCCAAGAGACCCAGTACTTC | CASSKSDRGQETQYF
14 | . | TRBJ1-1 | TRBD1 | TRBV19 | TGTGCCAGTAGTATAACACAGGGGGCCGGTGAAGCTTTCTTT | CASSITQGAGEAFF
9 | . | TRBJ2-1 | . | TRBV27 | TGTGCCAGCGGGAGGGAGCAGTTCTTC | CASGREQFF
15 | . | TRBJ2-3 | . | TRBV9 | TGTGCCAGCAGCGAAATCGGGAGAATGGCGGATACGCAGTATTTT | CASSEIGRMADTQYF
17 | few | TRBJ2-1 | TRBD2 | TRBV4-2 | TGTGCCAGCAGCCAAGACGAACTAGCGAGCTCCTACAATGAGCAGTTCTTC | CASSQDELASSYNEQFF
13 | . | TRBJ2-3 | . | TRBV6-1 | TGTGCCAGCCACCCGGTAAGCACAGATACGCAGTATTTT | CASHPVSTDTQYF
14 | . | TRBJ2-2 | . | TRBV14 | TGTGCCAGCAGCCAAGATCTTGTAAAAGGGGAGCTGTTTTTT | CASSQDLVKGELFF
11 | . | TRBJ1-1 | . | TRBV19 | TGTGCCAGTAGTATAACAGCCGAAGCTTTCTTT | CASSITAEAFF
14 | . | TRBJ2-4 | . | TRBV19 | TGTGCCAGTAGACAGGGTGAGGCCAAAAACATTCAGTACTTC | CASRQGEAKNIQYF
13 | . | TRBJ1-1 | . | TRBV6-5 | TGTGCCAGCAGGTGGACAGAGAACACTGAAGCTTTCTTT | CASRWTENTEAFF
13 | . | TRBJ2-1 | . | TRBV4-2 | TGTGCCAGCAGCCAAGATCGGGTCCCCGAGCAGTTCTTC | CASSQDRVPEQFF
15 | . | TRBJ1-1 | TRBD1 | TRBV7-9 | TGTGCCAGCAGCTTAGAGGCGACAGGGAAAACTGAAGCTTTCTTT | CASSLEATGKTEAFF
15 | . | TRBJ2-2 | TRBD1 | TRBV5-4 | TGTGCCAGCAGCTTTTCAGGGGGTGTCACCGGGGAGCTGTTTTTT | CASSFSGGVTGELFF
11 | . | TRBJ2-1 | TRBD1 | TRBV27 | TGTGCCAGCAGCCAGGGGGTTGAGCAGTTCTTC | CASSQGVEQFF
14 | once | TRBJ2-1 | TRBD1 | TRBV19 | TGTGCCAGTAGTAGGACAGGGGGCGGGAATGAGCAGTTCTTC | CASSRTGGGNEQFF
10 | . | TRBJ2-7 | . | TRBV20-1 | TGCAGTGCTAGAGACCGCGAGCAGTACTTC | CSARDREQYF
13 | . | TRBJ1-1 | . | TRBV27 | TGTGCCAGCAGCAGGACACCTAACACTGAAGCTTTCTTT | CASSRTPNTEAFF
13 | . | TRBJ2-3 | TRBD2 | TRBV29-1 | TGCAGCGTCATGGGGGAGGGGATAGATACGCAGTATTTT | CSVMGEGIDTQYF
12 | . | TRBJ1-4 | . | TRBV19 | TGTGCCAGTAATACGGGGGGGGACAAACTGTTTTTT | CASNTGGDKLFF
14 | . | TRBJ2-1 | . | TRBV7-9 | TGTGCCAGCAGCTTCGTTGACTCATACAATGAGCAGTTCTTC | CASSFVDSYNEQFF
14 | . | TRBJ1-1 | TRBD1 | TRBV6-4 | TGTGCCAGCAGTGAATCGGGACAGGGCACTGAAGCTTTCTTT | CASSESGQGTEAFF
16 | . | TRBJ1-1 | . | TRBV2 | TGTGCCAGCAGTTGGGCAGGGGTACCCTCGGGGACTGAAGCTTTCTTT | CASSWAGVPSGTEAFF
13 | few | TRBJ2-7 | . | TRBV4-1 | TGCGCCAGCAGCCAAGAATCAGGTTACGAGCAGTACTTC | CASSQESGYEQYF
13 | once | TRBJ1-6 | . | TRBV5-1 | TGCGCCAGCTCTACCATTAACCGGGACACCTGGCACTTT | CASSTINRDTWHF
16 | . | TRBJ1-4 | . | TRBV4-1 | TGCGCCAGCAGCCAAGATGCGGGGGGAACAAATGAAAAACTGTTTTTT | CASSQDAGGTNEKLFF
17 | . | TRBJ1-2 | . | TRBV7-9 | TGTGCCAGCAGCGGGGTATCGCCCAGGGCAGGAAGCTATGGCTACACCTTC | CASSGVSPRAGSYGYTF
16 | . | TRBJ2-7 | . | TRBV6-6 | TGTGCCAGCAGTCCTTCCGGGCTTGCGCGGGCGCACGAGCAGTACTTC | CASSPSGLARAHEQYF
14 | . | TRBJ1-2 | TRBD1 | TRBV9 | TGTGCCAGCAGCGTAGGCCAGGGGGACTATGGCTACACCTTC | CASSVGQGDYGYTF
17 | few | TRBJ2-7 | . | TRBV4-1 | TGCGCCAGCAGCCAAGTGGAGGGCGGGGAGCCCTCCTACGAGCAGTACTTC | CASSQVEGGEPSYEQYF
17 | . | TRBJ1-2 | . | TRBV28 | TGTGCCAGCAGTGATATGATGACAGGCGCAAGCAACTATGGCTACACCTTC | CASSDMMTGASNYGYTF
16 | once | TRBJ2-3 | TRBD2 | TRBV14 | TGTGCCAGCAGCCACGGGAGCGGGGGGGCTACAGATACGCAGTATTTT | CASSHGSGGATDTQYF
13 | . | TRBJ2-1 | . | TRBV9 | TGTGCCAGCAGCGTAGCCCCTGAGAATGAGCAGTTCTTC | CASSVAPENEQFF
16 | . | TRBJ2-3 | TRBD2 | TRBV9 | TGTGCCAGCAGCGTAGGCAGGACTAGTCCGACAGATACGCAGTATTTT | CASSVGRTSPTDTQYF
16 | once | TRBJ2-5 | TRBD2 | TRBV7-9 | TGTGCCAGCAGCTTCTGGAGCGGGGGGGCGGAAGAGACCCAGTACTTC | CASSFWSGGAEETQYF
16 | . | TRBJ2-1 | TRBD2 | TRBV27 | TGTGCCAGCACGACTAGCGGGAGTGCACACTACAATGAGCAGTTCTTC | CASTTSGSAHYNEQFF
13 | . | TRBJ1-2 | TRBD1 | TRBV4-3 | TGCGCCAGCAGCCAAGGACAGGGATATGGCTACACCTTC | CASSQGQGYGYTF
14 | . | TRBJ1-5 | . | TRBV9 | TGTGCCAGCAGCCCTGGGGGGGGCCGTCAGCCCCAGCATTTT | CASSPGGGRQPQHF
16 | . | TRBJ2-5 | TRBD2 | TRBV4-3 | TGCGCCAGCAGCCAAGAATTAGCGGGGAACGGGGAGACCCAGTACTTC | CASSQELAGNGETQYF
14 | few | TRBJ1-3 | . | TRBV27 | TGTGCCAACAGTCACCCAGGGACTGGAAACACCATATATTTT | CANSHPGTGNTIYF
13 | . | TRBJ2-1 | . | TRBV5-4 | TGTGCCAGCAGCTTACTAGAAGGAAATGAGCAGTTCTTC | CASSLLEGNEQFF
15 | few | TRBJ2-1 | TRBD2 | TRBV6-4 | TGTGCCAGCAGTGCTAGCGGAGGCTCCTACAATGAGCAGTTCTTC | CASSASGGSYNEQFF